This T cell receptor beta chain was profiled in a study of CD8 T cells in ankylosing spondylitis. Study observations and caveats: Seemingly distinctive of ankylosing spondylitis blood was a TCR beta motif formed by eight highly homologous variants. The authors found the disease-linked clones to be CD8+ and relatively rare in peripheral blood. Prior work had noted some motif variants in reactive arthritis blood and synovial fluid. The authors reported significant enrichment of disease-linked clones in matched ankylosing spondylitis synovial fluid.

It was by quantitative 5'-RACE with molecular barcodes that TCR beta libraries were made. One entry per CDR3 protein, called by TCRdb with MiXCR from the 5' RACE reads. The sample lists roughly 700,000 distinct CDR3 sequences, about 20% occurring once. Details on this clonotype: Its matching antigen is unknown.

The V and J ends lost 5 bases and 0 bases respectively, with 11 bases between them. This CDR3 contains 16 residues. Sample: blood, either unsorted or a sorted T cell fraction (not recorded which). The chain recombines TRBV12-3 or TRBV12-4 with TRBJ1-6; no definite D call. The clonotype was recovered from a male donor with ankylosing spondylitis. The CDR3 region has the DNA TGTGCCAGCAGTCAACGTGGGAGCTCCTATAATTCACCCCTCCACTTT. This sequence encodes CASSQRGSSYNSPLHF.